The 6 T cell receptor beta chains in this list originate from one sample, sequenced in a study of shared clonotypes between healthy human individuals. Naive CD8 cells lacked CD45RO and underwent positive selection for CCR7, leaving out terminally differentiated effector memory CD45RA+ cells. Profiling relied on immunoSEQ multiplex PCR, and the TCRdb table lists in-frame clones only, not all of them. There are about 1,800,000 clones in the sample; roughly 94% occur only once, and roughly 1% lies in the top ten. Sequencing was done on a sample of naive CD8+ T cells sorted from blood. These receptors were taken from a man aged 18 to 30 in good health.

The chain has TRBV4-2 and TRBJ1-4; 7 bases map to TRBD1. Unmatched junction bases numbered 16, after V lost 3 bases and J lost 6 bases. The CDR3 covers 18 residues. CDR1 is LGHNA, CDR2 YNFKEQ, per germline. The CDR3 region is CASSQGWETETGHEKLFF. The CDR3 DNA is TGTGCCAGCAGCCAGGGGTGGGAGACGGAGACAGGGCATGAAAAACTGTTTTTT.

The rearrangement links TRBV27 to TRBJ1-1, with a weak D call TRBD1 (6 bases). Per the germline V gene, CDR1 is MNHEY and CDR2 is SMNVEV (reference sequence). V was pared by 6 bases and J by 5 bases, with 19 bases between. This CDR3 spans 15 amino acids. The CDR3 is CASRLVAGAGTEAFF. For the CDR3, the DNA is TGTGCCAGCAGGCTCGTCGCGGGGGCCGGAACTGAAGCTTTCTTT.

The genes are TRBV6-5 and TRBJ2-1; 8 bases align to TRBD1. Germline assignment: CDR1 MNHEY and CDR2 SVGAGI. The junction had 4 bases not matched to a gene; V was cut back by 5 bases and J by 7 bases. The CDR3 has 13 amino acids. The chain's CDR3 is CASSPGQGNEQFF. The CDR3 region has the DNA TGTGCCAGCAGTCCCGGACAGGGTAATGAGCAGTTCTTC.

As regards this clone: The sample carries other DNA sequences with the same CDR3. This sequence joins TRBV6-5 and TRBJ2-3; D call uncertain. The germline CDR1 and CDR2 sequences are MNHEY and SVGAGI. Trimming took 0 bases from V and 0 from J, leaving 4 bases between them. CDR3 size: 14 residues. In nucleotides, the CDR3 is TGTGCCAGCAGTTACTCGTTAAGCACAGATACGCAGTATTTT. Its translation: CASSYSLSTDTQYF.

This clone showed up just once. The rearrangement joins TRBV6-1 to TRBJ2-7; D perhaps matches TRBD2 (6 bases). Per the germline V gene, CDR1 is MNHNS and CDR2 is SASEGT. The CDR3 runs to 15 residues. V was pared by 7 bases and J by 6 bases, with 22 bases between. The CDR3 bases are TGTGCCAGCACCACCAGTGGAGGGGAGTTTGCCGAGCAGTACTTC. Protein: CASTTSGGEFAEQYF.

The rearrangement uses TRBV11-2 and TRBJ2-3; 9 nucleotides line up with TRBD2. The germline V gene has CDR1 SGHAT and CDR2 FQNNGV. The CDR3 covers 15 residues. The V segment lost 7 bases and the J segment 1 base; nucleotides outside the gene matches: 6. CDR3 loop: CASNQPSGGTDTQYF. The DNA of the CDR3 is TGTGCCAGCAACCAACCTAGCGGGGGCACAGATACGCAGTATTTT.